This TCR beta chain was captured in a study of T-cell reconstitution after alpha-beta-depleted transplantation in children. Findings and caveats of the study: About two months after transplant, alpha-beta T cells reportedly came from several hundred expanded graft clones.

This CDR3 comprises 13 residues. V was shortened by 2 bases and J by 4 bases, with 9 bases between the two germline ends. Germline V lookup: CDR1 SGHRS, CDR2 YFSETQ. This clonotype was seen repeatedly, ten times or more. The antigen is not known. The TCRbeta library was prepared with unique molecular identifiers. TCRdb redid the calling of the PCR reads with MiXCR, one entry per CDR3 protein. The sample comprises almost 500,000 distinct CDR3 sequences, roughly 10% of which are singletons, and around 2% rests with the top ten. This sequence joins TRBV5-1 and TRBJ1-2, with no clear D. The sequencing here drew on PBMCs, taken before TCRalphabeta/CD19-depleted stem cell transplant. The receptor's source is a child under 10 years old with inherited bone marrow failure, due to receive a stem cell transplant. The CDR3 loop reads CASSFTEIYGYTF. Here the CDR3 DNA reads TGCGCCAGCAGCTTCACGGAGATCTATGGCTACACCTTC.